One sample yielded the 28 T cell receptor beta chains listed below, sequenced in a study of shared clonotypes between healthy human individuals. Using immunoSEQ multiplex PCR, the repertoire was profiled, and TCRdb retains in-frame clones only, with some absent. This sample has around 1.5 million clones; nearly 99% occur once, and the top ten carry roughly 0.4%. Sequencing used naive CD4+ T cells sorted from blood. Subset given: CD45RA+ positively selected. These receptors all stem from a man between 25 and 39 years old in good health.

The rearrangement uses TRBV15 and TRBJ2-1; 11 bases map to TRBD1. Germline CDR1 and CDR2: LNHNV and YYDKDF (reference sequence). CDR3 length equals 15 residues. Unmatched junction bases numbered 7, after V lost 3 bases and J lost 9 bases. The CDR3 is CATSRRGQGAGEQFF. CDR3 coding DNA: TGTGCCACCAGCAGGCGAGGACAGGGGGCAGGTGAGCAGTTCTTC.

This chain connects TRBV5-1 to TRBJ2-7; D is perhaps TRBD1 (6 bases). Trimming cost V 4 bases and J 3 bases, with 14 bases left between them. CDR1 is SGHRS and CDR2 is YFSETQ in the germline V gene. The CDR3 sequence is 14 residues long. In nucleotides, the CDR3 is TGCGCCAGCAGCGCCCAGGGACAAATCTACGAGCAGTACTTC. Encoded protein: CASSAQGQIYEQYF.

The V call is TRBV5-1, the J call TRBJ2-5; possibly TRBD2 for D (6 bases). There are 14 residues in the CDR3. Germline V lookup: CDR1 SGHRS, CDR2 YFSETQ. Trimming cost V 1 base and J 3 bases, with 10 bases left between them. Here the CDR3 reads CASSLTRGEETQYF. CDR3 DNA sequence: TGCGCCAGCAGCTTGACGCGGGGTGAAGAGACCCAGTACTTC. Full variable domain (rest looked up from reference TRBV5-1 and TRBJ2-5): KAGVTQTPRYLIKTRGQQVTLSCSPISGHRSVSWYQQTPGQGLQFLFEYFSETQRNKGNFPGRFSGRQFSNSRSEMNVSTLELGDSALYLCASSLTRGEETQYFGPGTRLLVL.

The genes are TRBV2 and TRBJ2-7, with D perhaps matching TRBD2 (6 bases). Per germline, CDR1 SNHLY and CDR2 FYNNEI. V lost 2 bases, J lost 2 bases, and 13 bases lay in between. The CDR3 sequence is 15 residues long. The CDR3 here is CASSEYRDLPYEQYF. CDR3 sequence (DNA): TGTGCCAGCAGTGAATATAGGGACTTGCCCTACGAGCAGTACTTC.

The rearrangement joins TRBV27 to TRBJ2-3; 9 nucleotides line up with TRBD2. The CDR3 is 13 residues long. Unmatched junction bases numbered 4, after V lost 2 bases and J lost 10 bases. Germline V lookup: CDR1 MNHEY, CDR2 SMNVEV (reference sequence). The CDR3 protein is CASSLLAGLAQYF. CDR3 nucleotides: TGTGCCAGCAGTTTACTAGCGGGACTTGCGCAGTATTTT.

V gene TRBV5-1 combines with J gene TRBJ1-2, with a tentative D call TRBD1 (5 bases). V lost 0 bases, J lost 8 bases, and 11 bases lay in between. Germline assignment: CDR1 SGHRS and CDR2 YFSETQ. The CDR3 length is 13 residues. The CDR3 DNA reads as TGCGCCAGCAGCTTGGCCGGGGCAGGGGGCTACACCTTC. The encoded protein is CASSLAGAGGYTF.

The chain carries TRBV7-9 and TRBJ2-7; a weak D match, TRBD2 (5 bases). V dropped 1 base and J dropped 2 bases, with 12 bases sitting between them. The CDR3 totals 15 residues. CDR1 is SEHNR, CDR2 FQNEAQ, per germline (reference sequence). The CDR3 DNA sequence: TGTGCCAGCAGCTTAGAAAGAACCGGGGCCTACGAGCAGTACTTC. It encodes CASSLERTGAYEQYF.

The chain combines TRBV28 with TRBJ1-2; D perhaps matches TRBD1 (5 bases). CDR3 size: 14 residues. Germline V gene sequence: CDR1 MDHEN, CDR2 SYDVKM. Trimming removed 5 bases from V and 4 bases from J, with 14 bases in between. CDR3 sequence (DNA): TGTGCCAGCAGTCTACGTGGAGGGGTCTATGGCTACACCTTC. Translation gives CASSLRGGVYGYTF.

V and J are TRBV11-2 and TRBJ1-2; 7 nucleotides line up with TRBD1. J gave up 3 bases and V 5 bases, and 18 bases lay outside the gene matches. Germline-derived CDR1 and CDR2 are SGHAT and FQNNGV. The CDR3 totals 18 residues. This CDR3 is CASSHRLGSDRRHYGYTF. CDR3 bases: TGTGCCAGCAGCCACCGTCTGGGGTCGGACAGGCGACACTATGGCTACACCTTC.

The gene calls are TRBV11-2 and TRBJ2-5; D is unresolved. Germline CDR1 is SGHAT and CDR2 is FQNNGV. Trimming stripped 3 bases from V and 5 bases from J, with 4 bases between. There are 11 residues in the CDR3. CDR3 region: CASSFLETQYF. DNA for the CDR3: TGTGCCAGCAGCTTTCTTGAGACCCAGTACTTC.

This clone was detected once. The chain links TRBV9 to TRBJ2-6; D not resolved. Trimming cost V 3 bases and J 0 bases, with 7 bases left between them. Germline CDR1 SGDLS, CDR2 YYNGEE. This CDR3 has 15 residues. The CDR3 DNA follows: TGTGCCAGCAGCGGACCCTACTCTGGGGCCAACGTCCTGACTTTC. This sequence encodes CASSGPYSGANVLTF.

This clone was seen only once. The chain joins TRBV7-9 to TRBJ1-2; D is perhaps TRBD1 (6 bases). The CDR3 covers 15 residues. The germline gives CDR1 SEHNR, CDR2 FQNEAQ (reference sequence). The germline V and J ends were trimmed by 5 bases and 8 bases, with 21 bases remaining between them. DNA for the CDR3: TGTGCCAGCAGCCTGAATGACAGGCTGGTGGAAGGCTACACCTTC. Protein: CASSLNDRLVEGYTF.

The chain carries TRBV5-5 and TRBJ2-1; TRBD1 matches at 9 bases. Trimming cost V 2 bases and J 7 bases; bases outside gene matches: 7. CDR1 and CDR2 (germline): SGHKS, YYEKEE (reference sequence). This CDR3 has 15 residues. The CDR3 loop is CASSFPGTGSNEQFF. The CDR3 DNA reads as TGTGCCAGCAGCTTTCCCGGGACAGGGTCTAATGAGCAGTTCTTC.

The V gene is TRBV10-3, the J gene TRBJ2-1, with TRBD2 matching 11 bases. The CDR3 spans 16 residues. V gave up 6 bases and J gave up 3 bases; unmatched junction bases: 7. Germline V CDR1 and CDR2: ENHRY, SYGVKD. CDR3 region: CAISESLAGDYNEQFF. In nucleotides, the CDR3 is TGTGCCATCAGCGAATCACTAGCGGGAGACTACAATGAGCAGTTCTTC.

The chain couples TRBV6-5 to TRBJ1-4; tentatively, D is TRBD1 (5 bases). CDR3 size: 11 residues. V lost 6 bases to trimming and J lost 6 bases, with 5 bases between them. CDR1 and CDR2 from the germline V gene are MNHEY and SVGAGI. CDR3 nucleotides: TGTGCCAGCAGGGGGGATGAAAAACTGTTTTTT. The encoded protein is CASRGDEKLFF.

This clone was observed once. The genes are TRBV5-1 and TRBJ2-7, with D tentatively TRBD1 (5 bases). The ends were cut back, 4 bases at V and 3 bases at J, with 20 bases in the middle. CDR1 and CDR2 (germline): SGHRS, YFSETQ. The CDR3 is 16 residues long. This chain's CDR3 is CASSKSPQESLYEQYF. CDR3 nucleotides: TGCGCCAGCAGCAAAAGTCCACAGGAGAGCCTCTACGAGCAGTACTTC.

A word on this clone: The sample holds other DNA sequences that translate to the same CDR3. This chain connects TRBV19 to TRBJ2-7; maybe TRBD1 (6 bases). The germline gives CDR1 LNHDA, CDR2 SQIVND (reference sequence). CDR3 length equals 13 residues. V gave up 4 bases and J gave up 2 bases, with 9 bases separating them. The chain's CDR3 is CASSTTGTYEQYF. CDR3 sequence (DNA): TGTGCCAGTAGTACGACAGGAACCTACGAGCAGTACTTC.

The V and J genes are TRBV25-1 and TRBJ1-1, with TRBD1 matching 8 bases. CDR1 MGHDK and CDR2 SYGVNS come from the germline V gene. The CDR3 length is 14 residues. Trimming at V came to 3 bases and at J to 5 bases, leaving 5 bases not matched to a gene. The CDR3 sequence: CASSDTGGRTEAFF. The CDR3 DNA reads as TGTGCCAGCAGTGACACAGGGGGACGGACTGAAGCTTTCTTT.

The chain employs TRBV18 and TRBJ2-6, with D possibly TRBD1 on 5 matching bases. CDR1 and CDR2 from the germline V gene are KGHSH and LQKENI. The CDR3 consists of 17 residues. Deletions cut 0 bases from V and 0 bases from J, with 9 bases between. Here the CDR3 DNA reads TGTGCCAGCTCACCACCTTCAACAGGCTCTGGGGCCAACGTCCTGACTTTC. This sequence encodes CASSPPSTGSGANVLTF.

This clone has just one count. The CDR3 DNA reads as TGTGCCAGCAGCCCCGGGGGTAGAATCGTTGTCCTTGAGCAGTTCTTC. Translated, it gives CASSPGGRIVVLEQFF. The rearrangement uses TRBV5-6 and TRBJ2-1; possibly TRBD2 for D (6 bases). CDR3 length: 16 residues. Germline CDR1 and CDR2: SGHDT and YYEEEE. With 4 bases removed from V and 9 bases from J, the gap between germline ends came to 23 bases.

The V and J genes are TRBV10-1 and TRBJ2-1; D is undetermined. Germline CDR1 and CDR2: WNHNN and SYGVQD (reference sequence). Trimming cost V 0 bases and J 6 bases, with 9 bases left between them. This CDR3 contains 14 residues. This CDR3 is CASSESIRSNEQFF. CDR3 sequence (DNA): TGCGCCAGCAGTGAGTCGATTCGCAGCAATGAGCAGTTCTTC.

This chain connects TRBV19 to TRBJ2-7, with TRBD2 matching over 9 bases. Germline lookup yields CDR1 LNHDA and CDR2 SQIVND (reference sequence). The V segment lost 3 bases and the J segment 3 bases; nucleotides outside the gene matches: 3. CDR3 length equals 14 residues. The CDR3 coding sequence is TGTGCCAGTAGTATTCAAGCGGGAGGCTACGAGCAGTACTTC. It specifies CASSIQAGGYEQYF.

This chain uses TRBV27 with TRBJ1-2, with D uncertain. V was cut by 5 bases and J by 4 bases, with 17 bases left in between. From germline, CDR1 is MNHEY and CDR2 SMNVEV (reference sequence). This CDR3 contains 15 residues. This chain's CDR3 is CASSPYRADTYGYTF. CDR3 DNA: TGTGCCAGCAGTCCCTACCGGGCGGATACCTATGGCTACACCTTC.

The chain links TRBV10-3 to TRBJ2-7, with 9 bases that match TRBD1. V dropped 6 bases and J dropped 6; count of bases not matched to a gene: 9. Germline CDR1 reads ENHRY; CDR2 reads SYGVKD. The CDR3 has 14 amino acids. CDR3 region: CAISTGGPLVEQYF. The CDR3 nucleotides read TGTGCCATCAGCACAGGGGGCCCCCTCGTCGAGCAGTACTTC.

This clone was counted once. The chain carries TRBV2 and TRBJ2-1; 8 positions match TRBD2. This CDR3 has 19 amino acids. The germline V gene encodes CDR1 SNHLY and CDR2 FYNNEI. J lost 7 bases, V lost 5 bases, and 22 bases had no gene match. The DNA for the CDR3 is TGTGCCAGCAGTCGCGGGGGGCTAGCGAGAGAGAAACTTCGGAATGAGCAGTTCTTC. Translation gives CASSRGGLAREKLRNEQFF.

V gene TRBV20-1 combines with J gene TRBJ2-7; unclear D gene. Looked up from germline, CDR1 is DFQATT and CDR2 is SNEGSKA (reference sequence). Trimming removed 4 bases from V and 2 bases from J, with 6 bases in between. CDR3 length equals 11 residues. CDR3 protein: CSAKATYEQYF. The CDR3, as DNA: TGCAGTGCTAAAGCCACCTACGAGCAGTACTTC.

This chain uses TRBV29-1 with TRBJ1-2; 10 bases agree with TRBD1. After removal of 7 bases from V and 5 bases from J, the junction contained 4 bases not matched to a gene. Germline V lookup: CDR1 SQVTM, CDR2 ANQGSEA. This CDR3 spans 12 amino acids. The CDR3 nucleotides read TGCAGCGCTAGGGACAGGGGATATGGCTACACCTTC. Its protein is CSARDRGYGYTF. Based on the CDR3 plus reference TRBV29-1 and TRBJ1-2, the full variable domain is SAVISQKPSRDICQRGTSLTIQCQVDSQVTMMFWYRQQPGQSLTLIATANQGSEATYESGFVIDKFPISRPNLTFSTLTVSNMSPEDSSIYLCSARDRGYGYTFGSGTRLTVV.

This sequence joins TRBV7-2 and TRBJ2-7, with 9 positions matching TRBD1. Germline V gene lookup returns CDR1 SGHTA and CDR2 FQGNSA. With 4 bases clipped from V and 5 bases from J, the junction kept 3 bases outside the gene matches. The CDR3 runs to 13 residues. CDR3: CASSWGQGNEQYF. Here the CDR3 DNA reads TGTGCCAGCAGCTGGGGACAGGGAAACGAGCAGTACTTC.